Below are 10 T cell receptor beta chains sequenced from a single sample in a study of cytomegalovirus exposure and HLA in healthy donors. Use of 60 Vbeta and 13 Jbeta primers characterized the PCR. The table came from immunoSEQ multiplex PCR; TCRdb's copy has only in-frame clones and leaves some out. Of fewer than 250,000 clones listed, 79% are singletons. Sequencing input: PBMCs. The receptors derive from a woman under 30 in good health and CMV-seronegative.

This chain joins TRBV5-1 and TRBJ2-1, with no clear D. Germline-derived CDR1 and CDR2 are SGHRS and YFSETQ. Between the trimmed V and J ends, which lost 1 base and 0 bases, there was a span of 11 bases. The CDR3 is made up of 16 amino acids. CDR3 bases: TGCGCCAGCAGCTTGATAGGCGGAACCTCCTACAATGAGCAGTTCTTC. Amino acid sequence: CASSLIGGTSYNEQFF.

Of note for this clone: One end of the junction fails to match germline, which may point to a read error. The chain couples TRBV7-9 to TRBJ2-7, with 7 bases lining up with TRBD1. The CDR3 runs 14 residues. Looked up from germline, CDR1 is SEHNR and CDR2 is FQNEAQ (reference sequence). CDR3 sequence reads: CSSSLVSGGYEQYF. As DNA, the CDR3 is TGTTCCAGCAGCTTAGTATCAGGGGGCTACGAGCAGTACTTC.

This clone appeared a few times. The rearrangement uses TRBV28 and TRBJ2-4; 10 nucleotides line up with TRBD1. The V and J ends lost 5 bases and 9 bases, in that order; junction bases with no gene match: 7. Germline CDR1 is MDHEN and CDR2 is SYDVKM. There are 14 residues in the CDR3. The CDR3 DNA follows: TGTGCCAGCAGTCTGGACAGGGGGGGTGGCATTCAGTACTTC. Translation gives CASSLDRGGGIQYF.

CDR3 DNA sequence: TGTGCCAGCAGGGGGGACAGGGCAGTGAACACTGAAGCTTTCTTT. As protein: CASRGDRAVNTEAFF. V usage is TRBV2 and J usage is TRBJ1-1; 9 nucleotides line up with TRBD1. The V and J ends lost 6 bases and 0 bases, in that order; junction bases with no gene match: 5. The CDR3 totals 15 residues. CDR1 is SNHLY and CDR2 is FYNNEI in the germline V gene. Combining the CDR3 with reference TRBV2 and TRBJ1-1 gives the whole variable domain EPEVTQTPSHQVTQMGQEVILRCVPISNHLYFYWYRQILGQKVEFLVSFYNNEISEKSEIFDDQFSVERPDGSNFTLKIRSTKLEDSAMYFCASRGDRAVNTEAFFGQGTRLTVV.

This clone showed up just a few times. The J gene is TRBJ2-5, the V gene TRBV6-1, with TRBD2 identical over 9 bases. CDR3 size: 14 residues. After removal of 3 bases from V and 7 bases from J, the junction contained 6 bases not matched to a gene. In germline, CDR1 is MNHNS, CDR2 SASEGT. The CDR3 bases are TGTGCCAGCAGTGAGAGCGGGGGGCAGGGGACCCAGTACTTC. Encoded protein: CASSESGGQGTQYF.

The chain has TRBV6-1 and TRBJ1-1, with D possibly matching TRBD1 (5 bases). Trimming stripped 4 bases from V and 0 bases from J, with 9 bases between. Germline-derived CDR1 and CDR2 are MNHNS and SASEGT. The CDR3 is 14 amino acids. CDR3 loop: CASSVSRVNTEAFF. DNA for the CDR3: TGTGCCAGCAGTGTGAGCAGGGTGAACACTGAAGCTTTCTTT.

The count of this clone is one. The chain joins TRBV27 to TRBJ2-2; 7 bases align to TRBD2. V gave up 6 bases and J gave up 1 base; unmatched junction bases: 8. Germline V gene sequence: CDR1 MNHEY, CDR2 SMNVEV (reference sequence). There are 16 residues in the CDR3. CDR3 in DNA: TGTGCCAGCAGGAAAGACGGGGGGTTGAACACCGGGGAGCTGTTTTTT. This gives the protein CASRKDGGLNTGELFF.

CDR3 bases: TGTGCCTCCCAGATGGCAGGAACGAATGAGGGAGAAGCTTTCTTT. This translates into CASQMAGTNEGEAFF. The genes are TRBV5-6 and TRBJ1-1; D gene ambiguous. Deletions cut 10 bases from V and 8 bases from J, with 27 bases between. In germline, CDR1 is SGHDT, CDR2 YYEEEE. CDR3 size: 15 residues.

The chain employs TRBV29-1 and TRBJ2-4; TRBD2 matches 7 bases. The CDR3 runs 17 residues. Germline lookup yields CDR1 SQVTM and CDR2 ANQGSEA. The V segment lost 2 bases and the J segment 3 bases; nucleotides outside the gene matches: 13. CDR3 nucleotides: TGCAGCGTTGAAAATTACCGGGTATCTAGCGGCAAAAACATTCAGTACTTC. It specifies CSVENYRVSSGKNIQYF.

The J gene is TRBJ1-2, the V gene TRBV4-1, with 7 nucleotides matching TRBD1. Germline loops: CDR1 MGHRA, CDR2 YSYEKL. Trimming cost V 1 base and J 0 bases; bases outside gene matches: 8. The length of the CDR3 is 17 residues. The CDR3 reads CASSQVKGALANYGYTF. Here the CDR3 DNA reads TGCGCCAGCAGCCAAGTCAAGGGGGCCCTAGCTAACTATGGCTACACCTTC.